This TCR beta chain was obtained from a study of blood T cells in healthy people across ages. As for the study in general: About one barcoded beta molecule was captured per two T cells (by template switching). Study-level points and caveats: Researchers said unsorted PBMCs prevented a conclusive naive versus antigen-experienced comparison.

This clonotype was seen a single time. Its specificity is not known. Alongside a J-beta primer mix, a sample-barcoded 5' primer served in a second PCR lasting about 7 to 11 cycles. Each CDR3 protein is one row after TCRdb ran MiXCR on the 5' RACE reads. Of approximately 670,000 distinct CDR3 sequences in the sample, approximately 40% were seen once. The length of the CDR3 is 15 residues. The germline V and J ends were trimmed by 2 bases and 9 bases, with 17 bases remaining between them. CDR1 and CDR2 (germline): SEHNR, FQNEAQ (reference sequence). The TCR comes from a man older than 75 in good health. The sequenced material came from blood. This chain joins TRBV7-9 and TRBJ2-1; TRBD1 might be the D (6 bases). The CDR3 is CASSLRPDRFTEQFF. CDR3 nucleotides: TGTGCCAGCAGCTTACGACCTGACAGGTTCACTGAGCAGTTCTTC. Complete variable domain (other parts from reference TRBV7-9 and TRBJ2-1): DTGVSQNPRHKITKRGQNVTFRCDPISEHNRLYWYRQTLGQGPEFLTYFQNEAQLEKSRLLSDRFSAERPKGSFSTLEIQRTEQGDSAMYLCASSLRPDRFTEQFFGPGTRLTVL.